This paragraph covers one T cell receptor beta chain sequence. Germline V gives CDR1 SNHLY, CDR2 FYNNEI. Losses at the gene ends were 6 bases for V and 6 bases for J; bases not matched to a gene: 4. CDR3 length: 14 residues. PCR was performed a second time for about 7 to 11 cycles using a sample-barcoded 5' primer and a J-beta primer mix. TCRdb reprocessed the 5' RACE reads via MiXCR and lists one record per CDR3 protein. The sample lists 1.2 million to 1.5 million distinct CDR3 sequences; around 55% were seen once. The sample comes from a study of blood T cells in healthy people across ages. Sequences were obtained from blood. The clonotype originates from a man between 18 and 35 years old in good health. The rearrangement uses TRBV2 and TRBJ2-7, with TRBD2 identical over 14 bases. The CDR3 sequence is CASRGLAGVFEQYF. CDR3 DNA: TGTGCCAGCAGGGGACTAGCGGGAGTTTTCGAGCAGTACTTC.